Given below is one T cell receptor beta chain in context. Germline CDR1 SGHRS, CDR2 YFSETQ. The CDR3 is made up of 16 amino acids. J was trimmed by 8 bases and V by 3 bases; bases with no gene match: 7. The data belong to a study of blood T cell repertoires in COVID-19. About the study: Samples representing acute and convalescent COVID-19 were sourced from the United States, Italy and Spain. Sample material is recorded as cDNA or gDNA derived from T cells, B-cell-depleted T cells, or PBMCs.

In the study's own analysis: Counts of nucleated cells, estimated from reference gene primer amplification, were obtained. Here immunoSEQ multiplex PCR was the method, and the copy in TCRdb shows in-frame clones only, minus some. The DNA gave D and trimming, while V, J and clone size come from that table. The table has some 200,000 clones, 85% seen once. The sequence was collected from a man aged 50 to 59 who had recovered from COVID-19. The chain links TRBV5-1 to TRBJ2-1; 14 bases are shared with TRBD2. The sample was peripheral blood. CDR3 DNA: TGCGCCAGCAGCTCCCCGGGACTAGCGGGAGTGTATGAGCAGTTCTTC. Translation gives CASSSPGLAGVYEQFF.